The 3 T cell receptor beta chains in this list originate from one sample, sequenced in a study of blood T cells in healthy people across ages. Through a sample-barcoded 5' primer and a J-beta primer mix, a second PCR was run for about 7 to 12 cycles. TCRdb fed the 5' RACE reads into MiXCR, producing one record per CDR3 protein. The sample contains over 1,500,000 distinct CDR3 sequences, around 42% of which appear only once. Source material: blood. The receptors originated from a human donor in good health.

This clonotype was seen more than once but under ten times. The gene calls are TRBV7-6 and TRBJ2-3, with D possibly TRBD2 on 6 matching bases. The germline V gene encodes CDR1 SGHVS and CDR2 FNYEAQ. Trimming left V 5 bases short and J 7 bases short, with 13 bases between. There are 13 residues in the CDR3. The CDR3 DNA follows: TGTGCCAGCAGCCCACCGACTAGGTATACGCAGTATTTT. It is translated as CASSPPTRYTQYF.

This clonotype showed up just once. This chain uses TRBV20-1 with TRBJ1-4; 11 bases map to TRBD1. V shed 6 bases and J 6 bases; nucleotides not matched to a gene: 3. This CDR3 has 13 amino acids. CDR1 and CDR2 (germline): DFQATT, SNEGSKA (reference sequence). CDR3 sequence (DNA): TGCAGTGCCCCGGACAGGGGGCATGAAAAACTGTTTTTT. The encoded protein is CSAPDRGHEKLFF.

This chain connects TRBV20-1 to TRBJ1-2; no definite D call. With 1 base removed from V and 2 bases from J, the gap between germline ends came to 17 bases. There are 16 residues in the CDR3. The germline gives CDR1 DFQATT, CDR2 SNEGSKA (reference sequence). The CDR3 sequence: CSARAPKTETNYGYTF. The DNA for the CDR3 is TGCAGTGCTAGAGCCCCGAAGACGGAGACAAACTATGGCTACACCTTC.